Below, 26 T cell receptor beta chains from the same sample are listed, as sequenced in a study of T and B cells in COVID-19 patients. Multiplex PCR with BIOMED2 TRB-A/B primer pools amplified TRB rearrangements. One entry per CDR3 protein results from TCRdb running MiXCR on the multiplex PCR reads. The profile shows some 4,100 distinct CDR3 sequences, approximately 20% of them singletons. Each TRB amplification used roughly 240-550 ng of genomic DNA from blood. Material for sequencing was blood. The receptor source for this set is a human donor with active COVID-19.

This clonotype ranks as medium-sized. The chain is built from TRBV29-1 and TRBJ1-1; no clear D gene. The CDR3 has 14 amino acids. Between the trimmed V and J ends, which lost 5 bases and 3 bases, there was a span of 16 bases. Germline V gene data show CDR1 as SQVTM and CDR2 as ANQGSEA. CDR3 coding DNA: TGCAGCGTTTGCGGACGGCAGGCGCACACTGAAGCTTTCTTT. The encoded protein is CSVCGRQAHTEAFF.

For the CDR3, the DNA is TGCAGTGCTAGTGACACCCTCGGGCAGCCCCAGCATTTT. Translated: CSASDTLGQPQHF. The V and J genes are TRBV20-1 and TRBJ1-5, with no clear D. The CDR3 contains 13 residues. Germline V gene data show CDR1 as DFQATT and CDR2 as SNEGSKA (reference sequence). Trimming pared 3 bases from V and 7 bases from J, leaving 13 bases between.

The CDR3 here is CSARSVLAGTTYEQYF. In DNA form, the CDR3 reads TGCAGTGCTAGAAGTGTTCTAGCGGGAACAACCTACGAGCAGTACTTC. The V call is TRBV20-1, the J call TRBJ2-7; 9 nucleotides match TRBD2. With V trimmed by 2 bases and J by 2 bases, 10 bases remained unmatched. The CDR3 runs 16 residues. The germline V gene encodes CDR1 DFQATT and CDR2 SNEGSKA (reference sequence).

By sample share, this clonotype is medium-sized. J is TRBJ1-2 and V is TRBV13, with D maybe TRBD1 (6 bases). V lost 5 bases and J 5 bases, leaving 9 bases between the germline ends. Germline CDR1 and CDR2: PRHDT and FYEKMQ (reference sequence). The CDR3 spans 12 residues. The CDR3 region is CASSPGQYGYTF. DNA for the CDR3: TGTGCCAGCAGCCCCGGACAGTATGGCTACACCTTC. Full variable domain (outside the CDR3, taken from reference TRBV13 and TRBJ1-2): AAGVIQSPRHLIKEKRETATLKCYPIPRHDTVYWYQQGPGQDPQFLISFYEKMQSDKGSIPDRFSAQQFSDYHSELNMSSLELGDSALYFCASSPGQYGYTFGSGTRLTVV.

Comment on this clonotype: A single base separates this from a much larger clone, so it may be a read error. The chain carries TRBV7-6 and TRBJ2-5; 14 positions match TRBD2. Looked up from germline, CDR1 is SGHVS and CDR2 is FNYEAQ. Trimming removed 4 bases from V and 11 bases from J; junction bases left unmatched: 15. The CDR3 runs 17 residues. For the CDR3, the DNA is TGTGCCAGCAGCTCCAAGGGACTAGCGGGGGCTTACAATGAGCAGTACTTC. Residues: CASSSKGLAGAYNEQYF.

V gene TRBV29-1 combines with J gene TRBJ1-5, with D uncertain. Germline lookup yields CDR1 SQVTM and CDR2 ANQGSEA. The CDR3 extends over 16 amino acids. V was clipped by 4 bases and J by 0 bases, with 16 bases between them. CDR3 sequence (DNA): TGCAGCGTTGTGAGACGGGTGGAAGCTAGCAATCAGCCCCAGCATTTT. As protein: CSVVRRVEASNQPQHF.

This clonotype is medium-sized (0.01 to 0.1%) by share. The chain joins TRBV6-1 to TRBJ1-1; 9 bases are a match to TRBD1. V shed 7 bases, J shed 4 bases, and the junction held 13 bases outside the gene matches. CDR1 MNHNS and CDR2 SASEGT come from the germline V gene. The CDR3 is 16 amino acids. CDR3 bases: TGTGCCAGCACCACCGGGACAGGGCGAATTGGCACTGAAGCTTTCTTT. It yields the protein CASTTGTGRIGTEAFF.

This clonotype occurred a few times. J is TRBJ1-5 and V is TRBV12-3 or TRBV12-4; 7 positions match TRBD1. The J segment lost 11 bases and the V segment lost 5 bases, leaving 9 bases of the junction unmatched. The CDR3 has 13 amino acids. The CDR3 loop is CASSQRGPGAQHF. The CDR3 region has the DNA TGTGCCAGCAGTCAAAGGGGGCCAGGGGCCCAGCATTTT.

V is TRBV20-1 and J is TRBJ2-7, with 7 bases matching TRBD2. The V segment lost 6 bases and the J segment 7 bases; nucleotides outside the gene matches: 12. CDR1 DFQATT and CDR2 SNEGSKA come from the germline V gene (reference sequence). The CDR3 runs 13 residues. Here the CDR3 reads CSAAGVSPWEQYF. CDR3 DNA sequence: TGCAGTGCCGCGGGAGTTTCCCCTTGGGAGCAGTACTTC.

The rearrangement joins TRBV5-1 to TRBJ2-5; D not resolved. The CDR3 is made up of 13 amino acids. Germline-derived CDR1 and CDR2 are SGHRS and YFSETQ. With 4 bases removed from V and 4 bases from J, the gap between germline ends came to 11 bases. CDR3 in DNA: TGCGCCAGCAGCGAAGTAGCAGTAGAGACCCAGTACTTC. This translates into CASSEVAVETQYF.

The chain combines TRBV20-1 with TRBJ2-1, with 9 bases identical to TRBD2. This CDR3 comprises 14 residues. V lost 5 bases, J lost 4 bases, and 6 bases stayed unmatched. CDR1 DFQATT and CDR2 SNEGSKA come from the germline V gene (reference sequence). CDR3 residues: CSAVAGVSYNEQFF. The CDR3 DNA follows: TGCAGTGCTGTAGCGGGAGTCTCTTACAATGAGCAGTTCTTC.

In this sample, this clonotype is medium-sized. The chain joins TRBV7-6 to TRBJ2-7; no firm D call. The CDR3 loop spans 17 amino acids. V dropped 2 bases and J dropped 4 bases, with 21 bases sitting between them. Germline loops: CDR1 SGHVS, CDR2 FNYEAQ. CDR3 bases: TGTGCCAGCAGCTTAAGTTTGCGGAGCAGAAGCCTATACGAGCAGTACTTC. Its translation: CASSLSLRSRSLYEQYF.

The chain links TRBV2 to TRBJ2-1; D possibly uses TRBD1 or TRBD2 (5 bases each). The CDR3 contains 14 residues. V lost 6 bases to trimming and J lost 6 bases, with 15 bases between them. The V gene's germline CDR1 is SNHLY and CDR2 FYNNEI. The CDR3 DNA sequence: TGTGCCAGCAGATGGGAGAGTAGGGGCAATGAGCAGTTCTTC. This encodes CASRWESRGNEQFF.

This clonotype was seen a few times. V and J are TRBV7-2 and TRBJ2-5; 8 positions agree with TRBD1. V shed 5 bases and J 5 bases; nucleotides not matched to a gene: 7. CDR1 and CDR2 from the germline V gene are SGHTA and FQGNSA. CDR3 length: 14 residues. CDR3 in amino acids: CASSGPQGGETQYF. As DNA, the CDR3 is TGTGCCAGCAGCGGCCCACAGGGGGGTGAGACCCAGTACTTC.

The chain uses TRBV11-2 and TRBJ2-1; the match to TRBD2 covers 9 bases. V lost 5 bases to trimming and J lost 10 bases; unmatched junction nucleotides: 21. This CDR3 spans 18 amino acids. Germline V CDR1 and CDR2: SGHAT, FQNNGV. The DNA for the CDR3 is TGTGCCAGCAGCATCGGCCCCTATAGCGGGAGTCAGGAGACGGAGCAGTTCTTC. Translation: CASSIGPYSGSQETEQFF.

V and J are TRBV5-5 and TRBJ1-2, with 10 bases fitting TRBD1. The V and J ends lost 4 bases and 3 bases, in that order; junction bases with no gene match: 6. The CDR3 runs 15 residues. The germline CDR1 and CDR2 sequences are SGHKS and YYEKEE (reference sequence). The CDR3 spells CASSPGQGVHYGYTF. In DNA, the CDR3 is TGTGCCAGCAGCCCCGGACAGGGGGTTCACTATGGCTACACCTTC.

The chain joins TRBV9 to TRBJ1-5; no definite D call. V was pared by 0 bases and J by 5 bases, with 15 bases between. Per germline, CDR1 SGDLS and CDR2 YYNGEE. CDR3 size: 16 residues. CDR3 sequence (DNA): TGTGCCAGCAGCGTAGGCGGAGAGGTGAGGGATCAGCCCCAGCATTTT. Translating it yields CASSVGGEVRDQPQHF. The full variable domain, with the rest looked up from reference TRBV9 and TRBJ1-5, is DSGVTQTPKHLITATGQRVTLRCSPRSGDLSVYWYQQSLDQGLQFLIQYYNGEERAKGNILERFSAQQFPDLHSELNLSSLELGDSALYFCASSVGGEVRDQPQHFGDGTRLSIL.

The genes are TRBV29-1 and TRBJ2-7; 8 bases are shared with TRBD1. The CDR3 consists of 13 residues. V trimming: 3 bases; J trimming: 3 bases; junction bases outside the gene matches: 4. The germline gives CDR1 SQVTM, CDR2 ANQGSEA. DNA of the CDR3: TGCAGCGTTGATTCGGACAGGGACTACGAGCAGTACTTC. Amino acid sequence: CSVDSDRDYEQYF.

As concerns this clonotype: Germline is not matched at one junction end, which may reflect a read error. V is TRBV4-3 and J is TRBJ2-1; D is ambiguous. The CDR3 length is 11 residues. Germline V CDR1 and CDR2: LGHNA, YSLEER. CDR3 residues: CASSQMNEQFF. CDR3 nucleotide sequence: TGTGCCAGCAGCCAGATGAATGAGCAGTTCTTC.

This clonotype is labeled medium-sized. The rearrangement links TRBV6-5 to TRBJ1-6; no clear D. Trimming pared 2 bases from V and 0 bases from J, leaving 8 bases between. Looked up from germline, CDR1 is MNHEY and CDR2 is SVGAGI. CDR3 length equals 16 residues. The CDR3 DNA reads TGTGCCAGCAGTTACCAACAGAGCTCCTATAATTCACCCCTCCACTTT. This translates into CASSYQQSSYNSPLHF.

This clonotype came up once. A much larger clone sits a single nucleotide away, making a read error possible. V usage is TRBV6-2 or TRBV6-3 and J usage is TRBJ2-3; 13 nucleotides match TRBD2. The CDR3 spans 15 residues. Germline V gene lookup returns CDR1 MNHEY and CDR2 SVGEGT. The trim removed 5 bases at V and 5 bases at J, leaving 4 bases unmatched. The CDR3 bases are TGTGCCAGCAGTGGACTAGCGGGAGATGTAGATACGCAGTATTTT. This translates into CASSGLAGDVDTQYF.

By share of the sample, this clonotype is medium-sized (0.01 to 0.1%). The chain couples TRBV12-3 or TRBV12-4 to TRBJ1-4, with 7 nucleotides matching TRBD1. V lost 7 bases to trimming and J lost 3 bases; unmatched junction nucleotides: 8. The CDR3 is made up of 15 amino acids. The CDR3 nucleotides are TGTGCCAGCACACGGGACAGCTTTTCTAATGAAAAACTGTTTTTT. It is translated as CASTRDSFSNEKLFF.

This chain connects TRBV29-1 to TRBJ1-5; 9 nucleotides line up with TRBD1. The length of the CDR3 is 13 residues. Germline CDR1 reads SQVTM; CDR2 reads ANQGSEA. The V gene end was trimmed by 6 bases and the J gene end by 2 bases; junction bases not matched to a gene: 2. This CDR3 reads CSVDRGGNQPQHF. For the CDR3, the DNA is TGCAGCGTGGACAGGGGAGGCAATCAGCCCCAGCATTTT.

This clonotype is judged medium-sized (0.01 to 0.1%). The CDR3 DNA sequence: TGTGCCATCAGTGGATCAGGGGAGGCGGCCGGGGAGCTGTTTTTT. Encoded protein: CAISGSGEAAGELFF. The chain couples TRBV10-3 to TRBJ2-2; tentatively, D is TRBD1 or TRBD2 (6 bases each). The CDR3 totals 15 residues. Germline V CDR1 and CDR2: ENHRY, SYGVKD. With 4 bases removed from V and 6 bases from J, the gap between germline ends came to 15 bases.

Judged by abundance, this clonotype is medium-sized. The chain has TRBV19 and TRBJ1-4, with TRBD1 matching 9 bases. V trimming: 5 bases; J trimming: 10 bases; junction bases outside the gene matches: 5. The CDR3 spans 13 residues. Germline CDR1 LNHDA, CDR2 SQIVND (reference sequence). This CDR3 reads CASSAETGGKLFF. CDR3 nucleotide sequence: TGTGCCAGTAGTGCCGAGACAGGGGGAAAACTGTTTTTT.

The rearrangement joins TRBV7-9 to TRBJ1-5; D not certain. CDR3 length: 12 residues. V lost 5 bases, J lost 5 bases, and 7 bases lay in between. CDR1 is SEHNR and CDR2 is FQNEAQ in the germline V gene (reference sequence). Here the CDR3 reads CASSPVDQPQHF. The CDR3 DNA reads as TGTGCCAGCAGCCCCGTGGATCAGCCCCAGCATTTT.